These T cell receptor beta chains were read from a single sample in a study of regulatory T cells in long-lasting Graves disease. TCRdb analysed the multiplex PCR reads with MiXCR anew, one entry per CDR3 protein. Here the sample spans more than 300,000 distinct CDR3 sequences, 23% being singletons. Material: peripheral blood mononuclear cells (PBMCs), obtained when the disease was refractory, from a patient treated with antithyroid drugs. The receptors were gathered from a woman between 40 and 55 years old with Graves disease. The CDR3 runs from the conserved cysteine through the conserved F or W. Each record gives: J gene, V gene, CDR3 protein.

>TRBJ1-6|TRBV3-1
CASSQGGYSPLHF
>TRBJ2-7|TRBV7-9
CASSTGPTITHEQYF
>TRBJ1-4|TRBV27
CASSPYSGEKLFF
>TRBJ2-7|TRBV2
CASKGGARYEQYF
>TRBJ2-2|TRBV28
CASSPLGQGAITGELFF
>TRBJ2-5|TRBV7-8
CASSYMVNWRNSETQYF
>TRBJ2-2|TRBV2
CASRTSTNTGELFF
>TRBJ1-3|TRBV28
CASSFLGRVGSGNTIYF
>TRBJ2-1|TRBV24-1
CATSQDLRTNEQFF
>TRBJ2-7|TRBV20-1
CSARDLRTSGDSYEQYF
>TRBJ1-1|TRBV2
CASSDRGKNTEAFF
>TRBJ2-7|TRBV20-1
CSADSYEQYF
>TRBJ2-7|TRBV25-1
CASSDTYSYEQYF
>TRBJ2-7|TRBV28
CASSFSLAGGYEQYF
>TRBJ1-5|TRBV30
CAWNRGANQPQHF
>TRBJ1-2|TRBV2
CASKRQNSYGYTF
>TRBJ2-5|TRBV30
CAWAGGLETQYF
>TRBJ2-7|TRBV28
CASSPLIADSSYEQYF
>TRBJ1-1|TRBV9
CASSGGSVNTEAFF
>TRBJ2-6|TRBV2
CAAGRVVSGANVLTF
>TRBJ1-3|TRBV28
CASSNPGSSGNTIYF
>TRBJ2-7|TRBV6-5
CASSYAQGKYEQYF
>TRBJ1-2|TRBV20-1
CSAIRTGINYGYTF
>TRBJ2-5|TRBV20-1
CSATGTGGREETQYF
>TRBJ2-2|TRBV27
CASRRTPELTGELFF
>TRBJ2-7|TRBV11-2
CASSSRRSAGGSYEQYF
>TRBJ1-5|TRBV15
CATSRWGDRGNQPQHF
>TRBJ1-5|TRBV6-1
CASSTDRSLKPQHF
>TRBJ2-5|TRBV15
CATSHIRGAETQYF
>TRBJ1-1|TRBV29-1
CSGITGYTEAFF
>TRBJ1-5|TRBV2
CASTLRRAWGNQPQHF
>TRBJ1-1|TRBV20-1
CSARGTVMNTEAFF
>TRBJ1-1|TRBV5-1
CASSLFVQELNTEAFF
>TRBJ2-5|TRBV14
CASSPLFEETQYF
>TRBJ2-7|TRBV11-2
CAGSFPPGGLSYEQYF
>TRBJ2-1|TRBV6-5
CASSYSNQRDGYEQFF
>TRBJ2-2|TRBV9
CASSARLAGAHTGELFF
>TRBJ1-1|TRBV6-5
CASSSGQSMGRLNTEAFF
>TRBJ2-5|TRBV6-2/TRBV6-3
CASSYPVKEETQYF
>TRBJ1-1|TRBV28
CASSFRGLYTEAFF
>TRBJ2-7|TRBV28
CASRLADYIYEQYF
>TRBJ1-3|TRBV5-1
CASSHITGDGNTIYF
>TRBJ1-2|TRBV28
CASRPDRGRGYTF
>TRBJ1-2|TRBV30
CAWSVWENGGYTF
>TRBJ2-5|TRBV20-1
CSARDTSANQETQYF
>TRBJ1-1|TRBV5-1
CASSLDGTTYTEAFF
>TRBJ1-1|TRBV28
CASSSTWGEGSEAFF
>TRBJ1-1|TRBV7-8
CASSLEVGDSKPEAFF
>TRBJ1-4|TRBV7-9
CASSQSDRREKLFF
>TRBJ2-1|TRBV2
CASRIRTSGLYNEQFF
>TRBJ2-2|TRBV29-1
CSVVDWVTANTGELFF
>TRBJ2-1|TRBV11-2
CASSPPGGFRLNEQFF
>TRBJ1-1|TRBV30
CAWSTFRTEAFF